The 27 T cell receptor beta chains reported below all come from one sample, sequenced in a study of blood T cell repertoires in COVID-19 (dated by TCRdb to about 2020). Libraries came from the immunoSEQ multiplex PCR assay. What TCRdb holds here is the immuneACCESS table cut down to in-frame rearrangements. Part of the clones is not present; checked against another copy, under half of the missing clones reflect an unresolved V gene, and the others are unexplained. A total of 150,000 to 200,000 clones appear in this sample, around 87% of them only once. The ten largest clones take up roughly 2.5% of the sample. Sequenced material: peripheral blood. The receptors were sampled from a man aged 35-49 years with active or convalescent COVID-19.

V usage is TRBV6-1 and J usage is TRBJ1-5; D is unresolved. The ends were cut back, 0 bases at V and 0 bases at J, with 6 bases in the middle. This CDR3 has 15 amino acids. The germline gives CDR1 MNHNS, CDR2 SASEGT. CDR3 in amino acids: CASSEAGVSNQPQHF. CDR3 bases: TGTGCCAGCAGTGAAGCCGGGGTTAGCAATCAGCCCCAGCATTTT.

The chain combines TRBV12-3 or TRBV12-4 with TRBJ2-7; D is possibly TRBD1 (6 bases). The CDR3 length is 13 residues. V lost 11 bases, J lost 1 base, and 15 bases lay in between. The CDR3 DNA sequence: TGTGCCGTCTGCGACAGGCCATCCTACGAGCAGTACTTC. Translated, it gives CAVCDRPSYEQYF.

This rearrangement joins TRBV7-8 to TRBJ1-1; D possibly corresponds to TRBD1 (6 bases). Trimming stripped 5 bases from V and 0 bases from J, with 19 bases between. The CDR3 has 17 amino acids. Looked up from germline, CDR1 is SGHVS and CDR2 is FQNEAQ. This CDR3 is CASSPVAGAGLNTEAFF. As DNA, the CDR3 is TGTGCCAGCAGCCCAGTGGCGGGGGCTGGATTGAACACTGAAGCTTTCTTT.

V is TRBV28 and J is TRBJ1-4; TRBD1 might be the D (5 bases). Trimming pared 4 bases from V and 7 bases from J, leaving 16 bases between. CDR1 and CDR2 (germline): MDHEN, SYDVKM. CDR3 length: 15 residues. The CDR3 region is CASSSPGGYGEKLFF. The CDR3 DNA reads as TGTGCCAGCAGTTCCCCCGGGGGGTATGGTGAAAAACTGTTTTTT.

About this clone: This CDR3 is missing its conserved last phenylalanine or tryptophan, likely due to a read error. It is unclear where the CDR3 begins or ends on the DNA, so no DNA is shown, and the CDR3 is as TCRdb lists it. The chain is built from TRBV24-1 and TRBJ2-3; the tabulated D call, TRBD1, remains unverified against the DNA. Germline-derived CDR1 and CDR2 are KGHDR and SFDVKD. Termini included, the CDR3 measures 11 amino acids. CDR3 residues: CATSDKFGTPP.

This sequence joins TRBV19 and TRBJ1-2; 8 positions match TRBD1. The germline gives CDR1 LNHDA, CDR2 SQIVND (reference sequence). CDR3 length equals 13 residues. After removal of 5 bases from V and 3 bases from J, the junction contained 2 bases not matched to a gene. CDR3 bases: TGTGCCAGTAGTGGACAGGGTGACTATGGCTACACCTTC. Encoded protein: CASSGQGDYGYTF.

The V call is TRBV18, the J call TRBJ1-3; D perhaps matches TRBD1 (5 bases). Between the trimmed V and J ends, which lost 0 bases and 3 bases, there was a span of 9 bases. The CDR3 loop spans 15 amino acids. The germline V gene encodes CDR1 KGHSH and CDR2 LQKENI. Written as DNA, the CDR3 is TGTGCCAGCTCACCACCGAAGGGGTATGGAAACACCATATATTTT. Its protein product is CASSPPKGYGNTIYF. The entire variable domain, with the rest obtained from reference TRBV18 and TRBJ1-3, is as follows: NAGVMQNPRHLVRRRGQEARLRCSPMKGHSHVYWYRQLPEEGLKFMVYLQKENIIDESGMPKERFSAEFPKEGPSILRIQQVVRGDSAAYFCASSPPKGYGNTIYFGEGSWLTVV.

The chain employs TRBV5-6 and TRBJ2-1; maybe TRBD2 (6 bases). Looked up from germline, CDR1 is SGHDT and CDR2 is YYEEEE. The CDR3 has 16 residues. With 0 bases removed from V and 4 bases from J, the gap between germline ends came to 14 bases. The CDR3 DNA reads TGTGCCAGCAGCTTGGGACGTGGGGACTTATACAATGAGCAGTTCTTC. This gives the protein CASSLGRGDLYNEQFF.

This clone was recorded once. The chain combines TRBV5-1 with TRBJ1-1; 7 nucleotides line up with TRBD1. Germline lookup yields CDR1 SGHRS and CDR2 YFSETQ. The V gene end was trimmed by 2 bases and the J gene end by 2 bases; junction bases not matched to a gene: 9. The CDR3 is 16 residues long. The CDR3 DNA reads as TGCGCCAGCAGCTTAACAGGGGCGGCGGGAAACACTGAAGCTTTCTTT. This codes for CASSLTGAAGNTEAFF.

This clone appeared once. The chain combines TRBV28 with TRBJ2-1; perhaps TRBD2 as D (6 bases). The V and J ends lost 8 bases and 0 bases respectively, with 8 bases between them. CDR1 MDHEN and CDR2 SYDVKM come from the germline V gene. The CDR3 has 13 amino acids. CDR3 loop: CASRGFSYNEQFF. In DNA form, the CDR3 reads TGTGCCAGCCGGGGGTTCTCCTACAATGAGCAGTTCTTC.

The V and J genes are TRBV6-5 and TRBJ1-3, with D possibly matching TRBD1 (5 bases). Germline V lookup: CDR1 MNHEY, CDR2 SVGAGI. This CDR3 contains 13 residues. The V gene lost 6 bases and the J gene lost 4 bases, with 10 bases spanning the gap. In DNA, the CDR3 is TGTGCCAGCAGGATTCAGGGCGGAAACACCATATATTTT. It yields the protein CASRIQGGNTIYF.

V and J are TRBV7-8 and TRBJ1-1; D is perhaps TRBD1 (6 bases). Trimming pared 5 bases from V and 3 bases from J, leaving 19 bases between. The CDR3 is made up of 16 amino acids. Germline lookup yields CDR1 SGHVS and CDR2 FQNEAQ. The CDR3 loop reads CASSPLSGQGYTEAFF. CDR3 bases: TGTGCCAGCAGCCCCCTATCGGGGCAGGGGTACACTGAAGCTTTCTTT.

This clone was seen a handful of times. The CDR3 loop is CASSLSGNIGANEKLFF. Here the CDR3 DNA reads TGCGCCAGCAGCTTATCGGGGAACATAGGAGCTAATGAAAAACTGTTTTTT. V gene TRBV5-1 combines with J gene TRBJ1-4; D is undetermined. CDR1 is SGHRS, CDR2 YFSETQ, per germline. The CDR3 contains 17 residues. Trimming cost V 2 bases and J 3 bases, with 17 bases left between them.

The CDR3 DNA is TGTGCCAGCAGCACGGACAGGGGAAACACCATATATTTT. Amino acids: CASSTDRGNTIYF. This chain links TRBV7-2 with TRBJ1-3, with 7 bases that match TRBD1. Germline CDR1 is SGHTA and CDR2 is FQGNSA. CDR3 length: 13 amino acids. The V and J ends lost 5 bases and 4 bases, in that order; junction bases with no gene match: 2. Full variable domain (remainder filled in from reference TRBV7-2 and TRBJ1-3): GAGVSQSPSNKVTEKGKDVELRCDPISGHTALYWYRQSLGQGLEFLIYFQGNSAPDKSGLPSDRFSAERTGGSVSTLTIQRTQQEDSAVYLCASSTDRGNTIYFGEGSWLTVV.

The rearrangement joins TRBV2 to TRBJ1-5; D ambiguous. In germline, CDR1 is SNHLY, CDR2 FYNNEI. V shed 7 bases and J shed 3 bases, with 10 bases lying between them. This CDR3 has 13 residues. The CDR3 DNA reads TGTGCCAGCACCGAGTCCTTCAATCAGCCCCAGCATTTT. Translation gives CASTESFNQPQHF.

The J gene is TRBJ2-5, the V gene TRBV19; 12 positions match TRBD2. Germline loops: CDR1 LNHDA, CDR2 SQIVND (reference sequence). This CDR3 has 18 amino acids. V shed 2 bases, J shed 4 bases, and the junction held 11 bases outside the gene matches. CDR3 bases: TGTGCCAGTAGTATAAGGATCCCTAGCGGGGGGGCCCGAGAGACCCAGTACTTC. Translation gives CASSIRIPSGGARETQYF.

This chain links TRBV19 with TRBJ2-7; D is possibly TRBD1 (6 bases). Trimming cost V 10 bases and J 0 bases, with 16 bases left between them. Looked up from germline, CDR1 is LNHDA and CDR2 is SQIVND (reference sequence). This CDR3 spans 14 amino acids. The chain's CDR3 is CATKQWDNSYEQYF. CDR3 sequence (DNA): TGTGCCACCAAACAGTGGGACAACTCCTACGAGCAGTACTTC.

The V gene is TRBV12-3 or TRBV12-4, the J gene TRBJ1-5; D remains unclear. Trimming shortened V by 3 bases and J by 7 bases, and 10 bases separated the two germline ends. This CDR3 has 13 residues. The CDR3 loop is CASSFRQVQPQHF. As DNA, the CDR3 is TGTGCCAGCAGTTTTAGGCAGGTACAGCCCCAGCATTTT.

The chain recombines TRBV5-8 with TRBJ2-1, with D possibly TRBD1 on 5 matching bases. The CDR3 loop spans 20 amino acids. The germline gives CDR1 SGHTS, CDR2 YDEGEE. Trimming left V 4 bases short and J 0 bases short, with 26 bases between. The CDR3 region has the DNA TGTGCCAGCAGCGTGACAGTCAAGCGCCGCGTTGGGCCCTCCTACAATGAGCAGTTCTTC. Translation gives CASSVTVKRRVGPSYNEQFF.

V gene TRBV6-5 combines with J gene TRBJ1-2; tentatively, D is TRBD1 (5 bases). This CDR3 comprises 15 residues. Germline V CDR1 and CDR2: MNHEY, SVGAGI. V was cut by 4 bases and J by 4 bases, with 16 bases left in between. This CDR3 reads CASSLLLEGPYGYTF. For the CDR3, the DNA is TGTGCCAGCAGTTTACTCTTGGAGGGACCCTATGGCTACACCTTC.

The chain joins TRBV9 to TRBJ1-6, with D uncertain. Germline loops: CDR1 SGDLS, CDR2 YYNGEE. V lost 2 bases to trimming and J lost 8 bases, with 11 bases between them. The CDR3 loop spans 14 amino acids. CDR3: CASSVLEGDSPLHF. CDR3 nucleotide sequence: TGTGCCAGCAGCGTTTTAGAGGGCGATTCACCCCTCCACTTT.

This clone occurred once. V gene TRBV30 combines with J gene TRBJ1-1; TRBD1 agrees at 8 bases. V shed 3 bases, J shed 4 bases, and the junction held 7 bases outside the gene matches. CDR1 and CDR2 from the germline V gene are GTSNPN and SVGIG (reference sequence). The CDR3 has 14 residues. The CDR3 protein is CAWSPGQGGTEAFF. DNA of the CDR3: TGTGCCTGGAGCCCCGGACAGGGCGGCACTGAAGCTTTCTTT.

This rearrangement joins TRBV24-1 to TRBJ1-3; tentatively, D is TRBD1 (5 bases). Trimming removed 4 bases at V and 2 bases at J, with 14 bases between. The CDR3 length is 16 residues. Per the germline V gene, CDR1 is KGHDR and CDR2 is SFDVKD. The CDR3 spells CATSEPTGVTGNTIYF. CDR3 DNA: TGTGCCACCAGTGAACCTACAGGCGTCACTGGAAACACCATATATTTT.

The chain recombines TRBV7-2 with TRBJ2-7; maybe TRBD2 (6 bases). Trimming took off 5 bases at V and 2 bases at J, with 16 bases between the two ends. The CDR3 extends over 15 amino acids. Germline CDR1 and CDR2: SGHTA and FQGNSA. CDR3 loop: CASSPDGWGAYEQYF. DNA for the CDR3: TGTGCCAGCAGCCCGGACGGGTGGGGGGCCTACGAGCAGTACTTC.

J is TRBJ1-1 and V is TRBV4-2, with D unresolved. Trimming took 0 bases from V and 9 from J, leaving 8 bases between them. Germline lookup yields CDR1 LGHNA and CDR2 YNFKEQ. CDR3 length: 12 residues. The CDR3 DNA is TGTGCCAGCAGCCAAGATCTTAACAAAGCTTTCTTT. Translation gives CASSQDLNKAFF.

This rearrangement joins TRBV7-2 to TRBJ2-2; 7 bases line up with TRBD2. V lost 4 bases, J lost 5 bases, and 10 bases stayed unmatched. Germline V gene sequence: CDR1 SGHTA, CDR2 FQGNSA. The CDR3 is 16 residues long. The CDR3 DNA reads TGTGCCAGCAGCTCATGGGTGACTAGCCAGACCGGGGAGCTGTTTTTT. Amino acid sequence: CASSSWVTSQTGELFF.

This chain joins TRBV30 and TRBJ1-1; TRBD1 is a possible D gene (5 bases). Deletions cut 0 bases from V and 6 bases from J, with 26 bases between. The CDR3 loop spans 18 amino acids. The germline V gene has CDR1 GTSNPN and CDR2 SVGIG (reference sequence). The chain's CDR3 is CAWSVKGRDLVSSPEAFF. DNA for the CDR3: TGTGCCTGGAGTGTAAAGGGGCGGGATTTGGTCAGTAGCCCTGAAGCTTTCTTT.